Below, one TCR beta chain is given with its context. Its antigen is not known. The entry originates in a study of vaccination effects on CD4 cells after COVID-19. On the study more broadly: The median interval between the second dose and post-vaccine sampling was 72 days.

Only in-frame clones appear in the TCRdb table, and some are missing; sequencing was by immunoSEQ multiplex PCR. Of around 20,000 clones in the sample, approximately 76% were seen once. Whole-study findings and limits: The study got few convalescent patients and did not collect any early post-infection timepoints.

CD4+ T cells specific for antigen were expanded with viral peptide pools by the ViraFEST assay before sequencing. Having been cultured for less than 13 days, the cells underwent CD4+ T cell isolation. The cohort was immunized with two doses of either the BNT162b2 or mRNA-1273 vaccine. Sequencing was performed on CD4+ T cells from PBMCs cultured with HCoV-229E spike peptides, taken after COVID-19 vaccination. This TCR came from a human donor who received a COVID-19 vaccine.

In DNA, the CDR3 is TGTGCCAGCACCCCGAAGGGCAGCTCCTACGAGCAGTACTTC. Its protein is CASTPKGSSYEQYF. The chain combines TRBV27 with TRBJ2-7; D is ambiguous. This CDR3 comprises 14 residues. Germline V gene data show CDR1 as MNHEY and CDR2 as SMNVEV (reference sequence). V gave up 7 bases and J gave up 0 bases, with 13 bases separating them.